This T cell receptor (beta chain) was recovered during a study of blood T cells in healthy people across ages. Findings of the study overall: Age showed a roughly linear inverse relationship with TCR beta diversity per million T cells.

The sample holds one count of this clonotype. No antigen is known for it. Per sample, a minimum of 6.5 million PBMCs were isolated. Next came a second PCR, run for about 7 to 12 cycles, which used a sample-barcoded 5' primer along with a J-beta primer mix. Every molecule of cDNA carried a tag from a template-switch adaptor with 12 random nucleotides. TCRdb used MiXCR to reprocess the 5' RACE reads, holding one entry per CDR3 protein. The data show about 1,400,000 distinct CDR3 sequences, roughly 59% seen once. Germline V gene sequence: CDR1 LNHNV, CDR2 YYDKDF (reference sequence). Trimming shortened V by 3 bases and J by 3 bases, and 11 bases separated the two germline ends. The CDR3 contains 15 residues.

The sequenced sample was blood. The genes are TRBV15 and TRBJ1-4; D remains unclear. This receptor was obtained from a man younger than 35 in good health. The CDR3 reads CATSSRTWPNEKLFF. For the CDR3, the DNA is TGTGCCACCAGCAGCCGAACATGGCCTAATGAAAAACTGTTTTTT. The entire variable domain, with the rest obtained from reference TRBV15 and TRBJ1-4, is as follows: DAMVIQNPRYQVTQFGKPVTLSCSQTLNHNVMYWYQQKSSQAPKLLFHYYDKDFNNEADTPDNFQSRRPNTSFCFLDIRSPGLGDTAMYLCATSSRTWPNEKLFFGSGTQLSVL.